A single sample is the source of the 29 T cell receptor beta chains below, sequenced in a study of blood T cell repertoires in COVID-19. Method: immunoSEQ multiplex PCR; TCRdb's copy keeps in-frame clones and lacks some. The sample shows 130,000 to 150,000 clones, roughly 79% of them seen only once. The sequenced material came from peripheral blood. These TCRs come from a human donor with acute or convalescent COVID-19. The donor label of this sample is uncertain.

The CDR3 sequence: CASSLGQGNNQPQHF. The CDR3 region has the DNA TGTGCCAGCAGCCTGGGACAAGGTAACAATCAGCCCCAGCATTTT. The chain couples TRBV7-6 to TRBJ1-5; the D gene is possibly TRBD1 (6 bases). Germline CDR1 SGHVS, CDR2 FNYEAQ. Trimming took 5 bases from V and 3 from J, leaving 14 bases between them. The CDR3 has 15 amino acids.

V gene TRBV9 combines with J gene TRBJ1-6; D gene ambiguous. Deletions cut 2 bases from V and 0 bases from J, with 9 bases between. The length of the CDR3 is 16 residues. Germline V lookup: CDR1 SGDLS, CDR2 YYNGEE. CDR3 protein: CASSVEGSSYNSPLHF. CDR3 DNA sequence: TGTGCCAGCAGCGTCGAAGGGAGCTCCTATAATTCACCCCTCCACTTT.

V gene TRBV6-5 combines with J gene TRBJ1-6, with D maybe TRBD1 (5 bases). Germline V gives CDR1 MNHEY, CDR2 SVGAGI. Trimming took off 2 bases at V and 8 bases at J, with 7 bases between the two ends. The CDR3 loop spans 13 amino acids. The DNA of the CDR3 is TGTGCCAGCAGTTACCTACAGGATTCACCCCTCCACTTT. Residues: CASSYLQDSPLHF.

This clone was seen once. The chain recombines TRBV2 with TRBJ2-7; maybe TRBD2 (6 bases). Germline assignment: CDR1 SNHLY and CDR2 FYNNEI. The V end was cut by 2 bases, the J end by 4 bases, with 9 bases between. The CDR3 extends over 13 amino acids. The CDR3 region has the DNA TGTGCCAGCAGTGAAATCGGGAGTTACGAGCAGTACGTC. Amino acids: CASSEIGSYEQYV.

The chain is built from TRBV27 and TRBJ1-1, with D perhaps matching TRBD1 (6 bases). The CDR3 contains 14 residues. V lost 3 bases to trimming and J lost 4 bases, with 12 bases between them. Germline V gene sequence: CDR1 MNHEY, CDR2 SMNVEV (reference sequence). In nucleotides, the CDR3 is TGTGCCAGCAGTTTCCAGGGGTGGATCACTGAAGCTTTCTTT. The encoded protein is CASSFQGWITEAFF.

The chain is built from TRBV11-2 and TRBJ1-2, with 8 bases aligning to TRBD1. Trimming cost V 6 bases and J 3 bases; bases outside gene matches: 12. Germline V CDR1 and CDR2: SGHAT, FQNNGV. This CDR3 contains 16 residues. DNA for the CDR3: TGTGCCAGCAGGCCGACAGGGGTTATGAGGGACTATGGCTACACCTTC. Translating it yields CASRPTGVMRDYGYTF.

This clone was observed once. The chain carries TRBV27 and TRBJ1-1; 8 bases align to TRBD1. The junction had 8 bases not matched to a gene; V was cut back by 5 bases and J by 0 bases. The length of the CDR3 is 16 residues. The germline V gene encodes CDR1 MNHEY and CDR2 SMNVEV (reference sequence). The CDR3 here is CASSHLGTGLNTEAFF. CDR3 nucleotide sequence: TGTGCCAGCAGTCATTTGGGGACAGGTTTGAACACTGAAGCTTTCTTT.

This clone was observed once. This chain connects TRBV4-1 to TRBJ1-2; D not resolved. The CDR3 is 14 residues long. CDR1 and CDR2 (germline): MGHRA, YSYEKL. Trimming removed 1 base from V and 8 bases from J, with 14 bases in between. The DNA for the CDR3 is TGCGCCAGCAGCCAAGGTGGCCTTCGGGAGGGCTACACCTTC. Translated: CASSQGGLREGYTF.

CDR3: CASSPQAGSNQPQHF. CDR3 DNA sequence: TGTGCCAGCAGCCCCCAGGCAGGGAGCAATCAGCCCCAGCATTTT. This sequence joins TRBV27 and TRBJ1-5, with TRBD1 as a possible D gene (5 bases). V lost 6 bases and J 1 base, leaving 13 bases between the germline ends. The germline V gene has CDR1 MNHEY and CDR2 SMNVEV (reference sequence). The CDR3 has 15 residues.

The chain links TRBV2 to TRBJ1-2; D uncertain. The CDR3 is 13 residues long. Germline V gene sequence: CDR1 SNHLY, CDR2 FYNNEI. The ends were cut back, 10 bases at V and 8 bases at J, with 20 bases in the middle. CDR3 amino acids: CATREGSLGGYTF. The CDR3 DNA follows: TGTGCCACCCGCGAGGGATCCCTTGGGGGCTACACCTTC.

The chain employs TRBV19 and TRBJ2-3, with TRBD2 as a possible D gene (5 bases). The V and J ends lost 1 base and 6 bases respectively, with 11 bases between them. Germline values: CDR1 LNHDA, CDR2 SQIVND (reference sequence). The CDR3 sequence is 14 residues long. CDR3 nucleotides: TGTGCCAGTAGTATAGCGGGGTACGCCGATACGCAGTATTTT. Its translation is CASSIAGYADTQYF.

The chain recombines TRBV5-1 with TRBJ2-3, with a possible D match to TRBD1 (5 bases). CDR3 length: 11 residues. The V gene's germline CDR1 is SGHRS and CDR2 YFSETQ. With 4 bases removed from V and 6 bases from J, the gap between germline ends came to 6 bases. Here the CDR3 reads CASSAGDTQYF. CDR3 coding DNA: TGCGCCAGCAGCGCAGGGGATACGCAGTATTTT. The whole variable domain, filled in from reference TRBV5-1 and TRBJ2-3, reads KAGVTQTPRYLIKTRGQQVTLSCSPISGHRSVSWYQQTPGQGLQFLFEYFSETQRNKGNFPGRFSGRQFSNSRSEMNVSTLELGDSALYLCASSAGDTQYFGPGTRLTVL.

The chain employs TRBV6-6 and TRBJ1-6; D is uncertain. The CDR3 is 16 amino acids. Trimming stripped 2 bases from V and 4 bases from J, with 12 bases between. CDR1 and CDR2 (germline): MNHNY, SVGAGI (reference sequence). This CDR3 is CASSYQLSGYNSPLHF. In nucleotides, the CDR3 is TGTGCCAGCAGTTACCAACTCTCAGGTTATAATTCACCCCTCCACTTT.

This clone turned up a few times. This specimen includes other DNA sequences encoding the same CDR3. The rearrangement joins TRBV28 to TRBJ1-1; D call uncertain. The V gene lost 3 bases and the J gene lost 1 base, with 12 bases spanning the gap. The CDR3 has 15 residues. CDR1 MDHEN and CDR2 SYDVKM come from the germline V gene. The chain's CDR3 is CASSLGGMRNTEAFF. CDR3 DNA: TGTGCCAGCAGTTTGGGAGGTATGAGGAACACTGAAGCTTTCTTT.

The chain joins TRBV7-9 to TRBJ1-2; TRBD1 matches at 7 bases. CDR3 length equals 16 residues. The ends lost 4 bases at V and 7 bases at J; junction bases unmatched: 15. Germline CDR1 SEHNR, CDR2 FQNEAQ (reference sequence). The CDR3 loop is CASSSLNDRANVGYTF. CDR3 nucleotides: TGTGCCAGCAGCTCGCTAAACGACAGGGCCAACGTTGGCTACACCTTC.

This CDR3 reads CASRQTGGDIQYF. In nucleotides, the CDR3 is TGTGCCAGCAGACAGACCGGGGGAGACATTCAGTACTTC. This chain links TRBV27 with TRBJ2-4; a weak D match, TRBD2 (6 bases). Germline CDR1 reads MNHEY; CDR2 reads SMNVEV (reference sequence). Trimming left V 6 bases short and J 8 bases short, with 14 bases between. The CDR3 covers 13 residues.

The rearrangement links TRBV12-3 or TRBV12-4 to TRBJ2-1, with D unclear. This CDR3 has 11 residues. V was clipped by 8 bases and J by 4 bases, with 6 bases between them. The CDR3 protein is CASGKYNEQFF. CDR3 coding DNA: TGTGCCAGCGGCAAATACAATGAGCAGTTCTTC.

V usage is TRBV24-1 and J usage is TRBJ2-5; possible D gene TRBD2, 6 bases. Trimming cost V 5 bases and J 4 bases, with 13 bases left between them. The CDR3 spans 14 residues. Germline V gives CDR1 KGHDR, CDR2 SFDVKD. The CDR3 region is CATSGSGLRETQYF. CDR3 bases: TGTGCCACCAGTGGCTCTGGACTACGAGAGACCCAGTACTTC.

The gene calls are TRBV13 and TRBJ1-1; D is possibly TRBD1 (5 bases). The germline gives CDR1 PRHDT, CDR2 FYEKMQ (reference sequence). This CDR3 has 11 amino acids. V lost 7 bases and J 7 bases, leaving 10 bases between the germline ends. The CDR3 sequence: CASTLGGEAFF. CDR3 bases: TGTGCCAGCACCCTGGGGGGTGAAGCTTTCTTT.

J is TRBJ2-1 and V is TRBV6-5, with TRBD2 identical over 8 bases. Germline CDR1 and CDR2: MNHEY and SVGAGI. The CDR3 runs 15 residues. Trimming removed 2 bases from V and 0 bases from J; junction bases left unmatched: 0. The CDR3 nucleotides read TGTGCCAGCAGTTACGCGGGGGGCTCCTACAATGAGCAGTTCTTC. As protein: CASSYAGGSYNEQFF.

The chain couples TRBV12-3 or TRBV12-4 to TRBJ1-1, with a possible D match to TRBD1 (5 bases). The CDR3 spans 12 residues. Trimming removed 6 bases at V and 12 bases at J, with 17 bases between. The CDR3 DNA reads as TGTGCCAGCAGCCCCGTGGCAGGGAAATCTTTCTTT. This encodes CASSPVAGKSFF.

In this sample, this clone turned up a few times. V usage is TRBV24-1 and J usage is TRBJ2-7; D is unclear. CDR1 KGHDR and CDR2 SFDVKD come from the germline V gene. Trimming stripped 4 bases from V and 9 bases from J, with 9 bases between. The CDR3 contains 11 residues. The CDR3 nucleotides read TGTGCCACCAGTGACTCAGGTGGGCAGTACTTC. Amino acid sequence: CATSDSGGQYF.

The chain employs TRBV6-5 and TRBJ1-5; D uncertain. The V gene's germline CDR1 is MNHEY and CDR2 SVGAGI. The V and J ends lost 7 bases and 3 bases respectively, with 10 bases between them. This CDR3 has 13 amino acids. Here the CDR3 reads CASTSRFNQPQHF. CDR3 DNA sequence: TGTGCCAGCACATCCAGGTTCAATCAGCCCCAGCATTTT.

The chain has TRBV7-9 and TRBJ1-1; a possible D gene is TRBD1 (5 bases). V lost 7 bases and J 4 bases, leaving 13 bases between the germline ends. Germline V lookup: CDR1 SEHNR, CDR2 FQNEAQ (reference sequence). The CDR3 extends over 13 amino acids. The CDR3 DNA sequence: TGTGCCAGCACCCTGGGGGGGAGCACTGAAGCTTTCTTT. Encoded protein: CASTLGGSTEAFF.

This clone was recorded a few times. The gene calls are TRBV7-6 and TRBJ2-2, with TRBD2 matching over 9 bases. The CDR3 extends over 16 amino acids. CDR1 is SGHVS and CDR2 is FNYEAQ in the germline V gene. With V trimmed by 5 bases and J by 5 bases, 9 bases remained unmatched. CDR3 in amino acids: CASSPEVAGVTGELFF. The CDR3 nucleotides read TGTGCCAGCAGCCCCGAGGTAGCGGGGGTAACCGGGGAGCTGTTTTTT.

The V call is TRBV7-6, the J call TRBJ2-2, with a tentative D call TRBD2 (6 bases). CDR1 is SGHVS, CDR2 FNYEAQ, per germline. The ends were cut back, 5 bases at V and 0 bases at J, with 13 bases in the middle. This CDR3 contains 16 residues. CDR3 in DNA: TGTGCCAGCAGCCTCGATAGCGGATCGAACACCGGGGAGCTGTTTTTT. Protein product: CASSLDSGSNTGELFF.

This chain connects TRBV5-4 to TRBJ2-5; D unresolved. Per the germline V gene, CDR1 is SGHNT and CDR2 is YYREEE (reference sequence). The CDR3 sequence is 14 residues long. V was pared by 4 bases and J by 6 bases, with 16 bases between. The CDR3 nucleotides read TGTGCCAGCAGCCCCGACTTGGCCTTGAAGACCCAGTACTTC. It yields the protein CASSPDLALKTQYF.

This sequence joins TRBV5-1 and TRBJ1-5; D perhaps matches TRBD1 (5 bases). Germline V CDR1 and CDR2: SGHRS, YFSETQ. The V gene lost 2 bases and the J gene lost 5 bases, with 8 bases spanning the gap. The CDR3 consists of 13 residues. CDR3 coding DNA: TGCGCCAGCAGCTTTTCGGGGGATCAGCCCCAGCATTTT. Encoded protein: CASSFSGDQPQHF. Full variable domain (outside the CDR3, taken from reference TRBV5-1 and TRBJ1-5): KAGVTQTPRYLIKTRGQQVTLSCSPISGHRSVSWYQQTPGQGLQFLFEYFSETQRNKGNFPGRFSGRQFSNSRSEMNVSTLELGDSALYLCASSFSGDQPQHFGDGTRLSIL.

This chain connects TRBV5-6 to TRBJ1-5, with unresolved D. Germline loops: CDR1 SGHDT, CDR2 YYEEEE. V was cut by 5 bases and J by 7 bases, with 19 bases left in between. This CDR3 comprises 15 residues. CDR3 sequence: CASSPGPGSGQPQHF. CDR3 coding DNA: TGTGCCAGCAGTCCCGGACCGGGTTCGGGGCAGCCCCAGCATTTT.